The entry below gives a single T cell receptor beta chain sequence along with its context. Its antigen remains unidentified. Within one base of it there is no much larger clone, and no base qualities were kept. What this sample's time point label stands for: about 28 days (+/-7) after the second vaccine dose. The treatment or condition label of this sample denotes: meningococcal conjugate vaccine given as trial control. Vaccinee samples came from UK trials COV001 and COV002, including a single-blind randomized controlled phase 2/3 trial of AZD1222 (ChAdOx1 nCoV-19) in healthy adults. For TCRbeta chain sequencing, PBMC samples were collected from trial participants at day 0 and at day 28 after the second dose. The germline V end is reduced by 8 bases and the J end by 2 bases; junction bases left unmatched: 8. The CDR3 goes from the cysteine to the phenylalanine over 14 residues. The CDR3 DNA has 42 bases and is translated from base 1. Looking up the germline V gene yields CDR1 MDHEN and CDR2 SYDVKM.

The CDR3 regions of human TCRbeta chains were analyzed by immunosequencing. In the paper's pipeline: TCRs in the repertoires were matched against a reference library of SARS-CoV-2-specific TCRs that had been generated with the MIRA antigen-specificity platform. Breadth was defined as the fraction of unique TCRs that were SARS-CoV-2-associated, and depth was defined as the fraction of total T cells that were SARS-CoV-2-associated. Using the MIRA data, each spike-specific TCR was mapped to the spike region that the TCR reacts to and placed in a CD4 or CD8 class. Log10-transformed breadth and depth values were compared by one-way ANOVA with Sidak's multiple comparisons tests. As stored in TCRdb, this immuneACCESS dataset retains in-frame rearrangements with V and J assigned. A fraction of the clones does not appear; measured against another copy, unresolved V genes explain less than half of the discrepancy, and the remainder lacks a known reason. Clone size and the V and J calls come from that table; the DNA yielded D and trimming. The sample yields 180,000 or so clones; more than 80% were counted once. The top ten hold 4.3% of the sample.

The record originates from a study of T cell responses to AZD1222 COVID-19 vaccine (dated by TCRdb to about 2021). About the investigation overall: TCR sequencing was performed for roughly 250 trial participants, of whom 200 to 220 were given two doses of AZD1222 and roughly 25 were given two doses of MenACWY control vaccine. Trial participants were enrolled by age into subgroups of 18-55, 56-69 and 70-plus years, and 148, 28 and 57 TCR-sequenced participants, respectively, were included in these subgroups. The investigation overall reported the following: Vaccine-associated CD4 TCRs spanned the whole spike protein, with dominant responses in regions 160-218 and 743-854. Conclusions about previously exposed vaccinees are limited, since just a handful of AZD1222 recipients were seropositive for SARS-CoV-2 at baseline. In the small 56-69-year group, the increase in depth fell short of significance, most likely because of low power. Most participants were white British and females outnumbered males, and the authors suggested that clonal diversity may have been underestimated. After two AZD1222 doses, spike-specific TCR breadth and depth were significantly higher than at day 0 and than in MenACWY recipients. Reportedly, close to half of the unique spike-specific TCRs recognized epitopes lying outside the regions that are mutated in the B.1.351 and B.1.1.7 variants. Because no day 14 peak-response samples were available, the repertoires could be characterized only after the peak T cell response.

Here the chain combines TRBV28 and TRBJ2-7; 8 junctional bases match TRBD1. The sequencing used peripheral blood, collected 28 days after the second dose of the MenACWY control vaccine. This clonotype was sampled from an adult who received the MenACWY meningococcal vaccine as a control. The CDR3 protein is CASGWTGPAYEQYF. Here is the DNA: TGTGCCAGCGGATGGACAGGGCCAGCCTACGAGCAGTACTTC.